Following are 17 T cell receptor beta chains from one sample sequenced in a study of blood T cell repertoires in COVID-19. The assay was immunoSEQ multiplex PCR, and TCRdb's table has in-frame clones only and misses some. The data show about 120,000 clones, about 90% seen once. Sequencing was done on a sample of peripheral blood. These receptors were taken from a man aged 65 to 79 who had recovered from COVID-19.

The CDR3 nucleotides read TGTGCCAGCAGCCGACTAGCGGTTAACAATGAGCAGTTCTTC. Its translation is CASSRLAVNNEQFF. V is TRBV28 and J is TRBJ2-1, with 9 positions matching TRBD2. Looked up from germline, CDR1 is MDHEN and CDR2 is SYDVKM. Germline trimming cut 6 bases from V and 5 bases from J; bases unmatched to any gene: 5. The CDR3 has 14 residues.

V gene TRBV7-8 combines with J gene TRBJ1-5, with 8 bases fitting TRBD1. Germline V gene data show CDR1 as SGHVS and CDR2 as FQNEAQ. J lost 7 bases, V lost 1 base, and 6 bases had no gene match. The CDR3 loop spans 15 amino acids. The CDR3 bases are TGTGCCAGCAGCTTAGGGGACAGGCAAAGGCAGCCCCAGCATTTT. Residues: CASSLGDRQRQPQHF.

The chain is built from TRBV5-1 and TRBJ1-2; no clear D. The CDR3 contains 13 residues. CDR1 and CDR2 (germline): SGHRS, YFSETQ. V was trimmed by 5 bases and J by 2 bases, leaving 10 bases between them. The CDR3 bases are TGCGCCAGCAGAGAACACACAAACTATGGCTACACCTTC. Residues: CASREHTNYGYTF.

The rearrangement uses TRBV7-2 and TRBJ2-3; no clear D gene. CDR3 length: 15 amino acids. Germline lookup yields CDR1 SGHTA and CDR2 FQGNSA. Trimming removed 2 bases at V and 5 bases at J, with 14 bases between. For the CDR3, the DNA is TGTGCCAGCAGCTTACGCGCCTCGACGGGAGATACGCAGTATTTT. It is translated as CASSLRASTGDTQYF.

The chain combines TRBV24-1 with TRBJ2-5; 12 nucleotides align to TRBD2. V shed 1 base, J shed 5 bases, and the junction held 10 bases outside the gene matches. Germline V gene data show CDR1 as KGHDR and CDR2 as SFDVKD. The CDR3 sequence is 18 residues long. CDR3 bases: TGTGCCACCAGTGATTTAACGGCTAGCGGGAGGGGAGGTGAGACCCAGTACTTC. Its protein is CATSDLTASGRGGETQYF.

The genes are TRBV30 and TRBJ2-5; the D is unclear. V shed 1 base and J shed 2 bases, with 8 bases lying between them. The CDR3 is 13 amino acids. The germline CDR1 and CDR2 sequences are GTSNPN and SVGIG (reference sequence). CDR3 residues: CAWSGTLQETQYF. DNA of the CDR3: TGTGCCTGGAGTGGAACTCTACAAGAGACCCAGTACTTC.

This clone was detected once. The chain employs TRBV2 and TRBJ1-2, with a possible D match to TRBD1 (5 bases). Trimming removed 4 bases at V and 4 bases at J, with 13 bases between. Per the germline V gene, CDR1 is SNHLY and CDR2 is FYNNEI. The CDR3 totals 14 residues. The CDR3 DNA is TGTGCCAGCAGTGCCACAGGTCTTTCCTATGGCTACACCTTC. Amino acid sequence: CASSATGLSYGYTF.

The V gene is TRBV7-9, the J gene TRBJ1-2; 8 bases map to TRBD1. The CDR3 length is 18 residues. The germline CDR1 and CDR2 sequences are SEHNR and FQNEAQ (reference sequence). The V and J ends lost 1 base and 4 bases, in that order; junction bases with no gene match: 14. The CDR3 DNA follows: TGTGCCAGCAGCTTAGAGCGGGGAAGGCAGGGGGCTTCCTATGGCTACACCTTC. This translates into CASSLERGRQGASYGYTF.

V usage is TRBV5-1 and J usage is TRBJ1-2, with 8 bases fitting TRBD1. This CDR3 is 12 amino acids long. V lost 2 bases, J lost 8 bases, and 2 bases stayed unmatched. Germline lookup yields CDR1 SGHRS and CDR2 YFSETQ. The CDR3 reads CASSLGQGGYTF. CDR3 nucleotides: TGCGCCAGCAGCTTAGGACAGGGAGGCTACACCTTC.

This clone showed up just once. The chain recombines TRBV24-1 with TRBJ2-1; maybe TRBD1 (6 bases). V lost 1 base, J lost 2 bases, and 11 bases lay in between. The CDR3 runs 16 residues. Germline V gene sequence: CDR1 KGHDR, CDR2 SFDVKD. The CDR3, as DNA: TGTGCCACCAGTGATTTCTCAGGGGTGACCTACAATGAGCAGTTCTTC. This gives the protein CATSDFSGVTYNEQFF.

This chain uses TRBV5-1 with TRBJ2-7; perhaps TRBD2 as D (6 bases). Per the germline V gene, CDR1 is SGHRS and CDR2 is YFSETQ. Trimming took 1 base from V and 0 from J, leaving 11 bases between them. The CDR3 has 15 amino acids. The CDR3 DNA is TGCGCCAGCAGCTTGTCGGCGGGGTCCTCCTACGAGCAGTACTTC. This codes for CASSLSAGSSYEQYF. The full variable domain, its missing parts supplied by reference TRBV5-1 and TRBJ2-7, is KAGVTQTPRYLIKTRGQQVTLSCSPISGHRSVSWYQQTPGQGLQFLFEYFSETQRNKGNFPGRFSGRQFSNSRSEMNVSTLELGDSALYLCASSLSAGSSYEQYFGPGTRLTVT.

The V call is TRBV10-3, the J call TRBJ2-2; 7 bases map to TRBD1. Looked up from germline, CDR1 is ENHRY and CDR2 is SYGVKD. The CDR3 has 16 residues. Trimming cost V 2 bases and J 0 bases; bases outside gene matches: 3. CDR3 bases: TGTGCCATCAGTGAGAGTGGGACAGCGAACACCGGGGAGCTGTTTTTT. Translation: CAISESGTANTGELFF.

This clone was detected only once. V is TRBV2 and J is TRBJ1-5; weak D call: TRBD1 (5 bases). This CDR3 comprises 14 residues. Germline V gene data show CDR1 as SNHLY and CDR2 as FYNNEI. V dropped 4 bases and J dropped 1 base, with 8 bases sitting between them. CDR3 in DNA: TGTGCCAGCAGTGCGGCAGGGAGCAATCAGCCCCAGCATTTT. Its protein product is CASSAAGSNQPQHF.

The chain recombines TRBV28 with TRBJ2-7; D possibly corresponds to TRBD2 (6 bases). The CDR3 length is 14 residues. CDR1 is MDHEN and CDR2 is SYDVKM in the germline V gene. The V gene lost 7 bases and the J gene lost 3 bases, with 16 bases spanning the gap. CDR3 region: CASNPGVSLYEQYF. CDR3 sequence (DNA): TGTGCCAGCAATCCGGGGGTGTCCCTCTACGAGCAGTACTTC.

J is TRBJ2-5 and V is TRBV2; the match to TRBD2 covers 9 bases. The CDR3 covers 15 residues. Germline assignment: CDR1 SNHLY and CDR2 FYNNEI. V lost 6 bases and J lost 2; bases outside the gene matches: 7. The CDR3 protein is CASRAASGAQETQYF. In nucleotides, the CDR3 is TGTGCCAGCAGGGCCGCTAGCGGGGCACAAGAGACCCAGTACTTC. Full variable domain (remainder filled in from reference TRBV2 and TRBJ2-5): EPEVTQTPSHQVTQMGQEVILRCVPISNHLYFYWYRQILGQKVEFLVSFYNNEISEKSEIFDDQFSVERPDGSNFTLKIRSTKLEDSAMYFCASRAASGAQETQYFGPGTRLLVL.

The J gene is TRBJ2-1, the V gene TRBV18; no definite D call. CDR3 size: 14 residues. Germline values: CDR1 KGHSH, CDR2 LQKENI. Trimming removed 3 bases at V and 6 bases at J, with 12 bases between. CDR3 nucleotide sequence: TGTGCCAGCTCACCGACGAGACTCAGCAATGAGCAGTTCTTC. Translated, it gives CASSPTRLSNEQFF. The variable domain in full, with the rest retrieved from reference TRBV18 and TRBJ2-1, is NAGVMQNPRHLVRRRGQEARLRCSPMKGHSHVYWYRQLPEEGLKFMVYLQKENIIDESGMPKERFSAEFPKEGPSILRIQQVVRGDSAAYFCASSPTRLSNEQFFGPGTRLTVL.

The CDR3 coding sequence is TGTGCCAGCAGCTTGGCCTCGTATAGCAATCAGCCCCAGCATTTT. Translating it yields CASSLASYSNQPQHF. This chain uses TRBV5-8 with TRBJ1-5; no reliable D call. The V end lost 0 bases, the J end lost 0 bases, and 7 bases lay between the germline ends. Germline V CDR1 and CDR2: SGHTS, YDEGEE. The CDR3 has 15 residues.